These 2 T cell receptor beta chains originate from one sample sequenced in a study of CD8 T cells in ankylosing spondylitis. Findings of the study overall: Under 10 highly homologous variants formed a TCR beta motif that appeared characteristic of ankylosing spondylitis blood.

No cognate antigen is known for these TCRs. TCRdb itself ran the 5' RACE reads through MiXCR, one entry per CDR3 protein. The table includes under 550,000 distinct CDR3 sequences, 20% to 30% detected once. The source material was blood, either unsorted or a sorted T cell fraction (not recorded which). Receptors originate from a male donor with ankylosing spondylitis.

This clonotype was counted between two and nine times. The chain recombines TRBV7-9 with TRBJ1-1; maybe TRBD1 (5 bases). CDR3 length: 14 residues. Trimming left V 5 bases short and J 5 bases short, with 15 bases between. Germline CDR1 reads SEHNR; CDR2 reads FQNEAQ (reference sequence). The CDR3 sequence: CASSPSGGGTEAFF. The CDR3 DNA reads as TGTGCCAGCAGCCCGAGCGGGGGTGGAACTGAAGCTTTCTTT.

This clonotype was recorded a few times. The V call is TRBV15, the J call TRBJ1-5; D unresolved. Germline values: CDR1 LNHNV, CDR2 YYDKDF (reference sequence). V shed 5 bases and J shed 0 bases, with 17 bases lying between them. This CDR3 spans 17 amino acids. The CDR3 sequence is CATSPLMSGYSNQPQHF. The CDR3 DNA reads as TGTGCCACCAGCCCATTGATGTCGGGGTATAGCAATCAGCCCCAGCATTTT.